The entry that follows covers one T cell receptor (beta chain) sequence. Its antigen is not identified. Amplification used 60 Vbeta primers and 13 Jbeta primers. The data were produced by immunoSEQ multiplex PCR, yet TCRdb's version contains in-frame clones alone and is incomplete. The sample has 65,000 to 90,000 clones; 78% are singletons. This sample is drawn from a study of cytomegalovirus exposure and HLA in healthy donors. Notes on the study in general: Donor immune exposure was known only as CMV serostatus. In a later analysis, TCR beta V- and J-gene trimming was associated with a missense DCLRE1C variant. About 87% or about 30% of the time was how often most TCR beta V segments were productive, according to an earlier analysis.

As for the donors, each was a healthy bone marrow donor. The CDR3 runs 15 residues. The V gene lost 7 bases and the J gene lost 0 bases, with 11 bases spanning the gap. Germline CDR1 reads SGHRS; CDR2 reads YFSETQ. This chain links TRBV5-1 with TRBJ2-6; D is unresolved. Sequencing was carried out using PBMCs. This TCR derives from a woman between 40 and 55 years old in good health and CMV-seropositive. The CDR3 sequence is CASVPSNSGANVLTF. For the CDR3, the DNA is TGCGCCAGCGTACCCAGTAACTCTGGGGCCAACGTCCTGACTTTC.